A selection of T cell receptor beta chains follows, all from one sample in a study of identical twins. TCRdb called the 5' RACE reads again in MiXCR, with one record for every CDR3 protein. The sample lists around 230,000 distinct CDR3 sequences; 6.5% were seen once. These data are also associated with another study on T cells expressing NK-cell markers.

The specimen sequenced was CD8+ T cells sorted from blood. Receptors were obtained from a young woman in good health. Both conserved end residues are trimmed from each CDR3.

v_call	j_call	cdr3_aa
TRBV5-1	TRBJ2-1	ASSSNLGDRGESSYNEQF
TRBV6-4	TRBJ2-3	ASSDLAGADTQY
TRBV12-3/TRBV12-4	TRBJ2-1	ASSLTSGGRPNEQF
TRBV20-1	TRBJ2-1	SAGPGGRTAEQF
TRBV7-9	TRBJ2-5	ASSEDGKETQY
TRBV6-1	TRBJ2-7	ASNSPGKSLYEQY
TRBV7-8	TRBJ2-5	ASSVGTQY
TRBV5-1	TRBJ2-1	ASSFTSDSYNEQF
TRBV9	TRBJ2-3	ASSVAGVADTQY
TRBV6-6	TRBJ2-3	ASSQGFADTQY
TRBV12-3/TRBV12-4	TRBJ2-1	ASLAPNNEQF
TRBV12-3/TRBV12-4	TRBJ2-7	ASTTQRGYYEQY
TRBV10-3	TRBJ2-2	AISSEKFERGPTGELF
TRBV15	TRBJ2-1	ATKEDSSYNEQF
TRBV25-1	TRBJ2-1	ASGDLIEQF
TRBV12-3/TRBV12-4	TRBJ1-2	GTGAELDGYT
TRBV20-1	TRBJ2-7	SAMGTVPSYEQY
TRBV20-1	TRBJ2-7	SAPDLNFGEQY
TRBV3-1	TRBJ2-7	ASSTGTGAYEQY
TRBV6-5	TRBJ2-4	ASSYAKGTGWNIQY
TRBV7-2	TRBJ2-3	ASSQLSGGVTDTQY
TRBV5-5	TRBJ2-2	ASSPQRAGVPGELF
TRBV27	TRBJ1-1	ASSSWTGEAF
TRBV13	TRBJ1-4	ASSLGRGAEKLF
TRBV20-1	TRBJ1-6	SARGQGVSPLH
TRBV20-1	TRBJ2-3	SASLAQRGGSATQY
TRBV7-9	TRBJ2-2	ATSWRPGELF
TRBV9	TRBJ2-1	ASSVGGTGVSNEQF
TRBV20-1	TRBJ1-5	SARTVDQPQH
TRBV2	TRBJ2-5	ASTLEGARGAQETQY
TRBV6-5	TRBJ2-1	ASSYSRLAASYNEQF
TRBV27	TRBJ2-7	ASRIAGGPAYEQY
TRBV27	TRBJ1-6	ASSSLGQGDSPLH
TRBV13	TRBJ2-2	ASSLTDRGAGELF
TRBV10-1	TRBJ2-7	ASSTGTGSEQY
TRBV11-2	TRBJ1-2	ASISLQGAEWSYT
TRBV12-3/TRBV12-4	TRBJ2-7	ASSLATGDDEQY
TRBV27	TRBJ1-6	ASSLSDRVGVGSPLH
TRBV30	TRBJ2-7	AWRQGYEQY
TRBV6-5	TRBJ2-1	ASSSERGTYNREQF
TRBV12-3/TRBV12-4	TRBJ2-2	ASSFWDAANTGELF
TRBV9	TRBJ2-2	ASSVWGTGELF
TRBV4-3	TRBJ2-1	ASSQDAGLAFSNEQF
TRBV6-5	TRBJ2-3	ASSYLGTGADTQY
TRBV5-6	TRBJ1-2	ASSSGSSAYGYT
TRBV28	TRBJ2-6	ASSPRPSGANVLT
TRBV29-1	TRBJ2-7	SVARETYEQY
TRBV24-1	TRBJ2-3	ATSDLSGSTDTQY
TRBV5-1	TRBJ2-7	ASSPGRDYEQY
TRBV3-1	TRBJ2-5	ASSQDSLQETQY
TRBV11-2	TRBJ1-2	ASSFGHHSFNYGYT
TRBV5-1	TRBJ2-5	ASSPGLGREGETQY
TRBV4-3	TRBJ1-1	ASGQDMNTEAF
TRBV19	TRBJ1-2	ASSPDYGYT
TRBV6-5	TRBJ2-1	ASSYSTGVYNEQF